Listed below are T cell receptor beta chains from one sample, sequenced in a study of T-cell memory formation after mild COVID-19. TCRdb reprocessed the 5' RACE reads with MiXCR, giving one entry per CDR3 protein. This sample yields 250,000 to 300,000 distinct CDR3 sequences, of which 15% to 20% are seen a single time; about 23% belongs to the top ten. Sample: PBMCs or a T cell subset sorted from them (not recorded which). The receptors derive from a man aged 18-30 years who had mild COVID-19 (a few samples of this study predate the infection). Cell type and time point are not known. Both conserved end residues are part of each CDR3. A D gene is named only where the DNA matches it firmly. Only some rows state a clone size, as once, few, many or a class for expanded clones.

CDR3 protein: CASSLTELAKNIQYF
CDR3 DNA: TGTGCCAGCAGTCTGACAGAGCTAGCCAAAAACATTCAGTACTTC
D gene: -
clone size: few
V gene: TRBV6-5
J gene: TRBJ2-4
CDR3 length: 15

CDR3 protein: CASSLRQGMSNEQFF
CDR3 DNA: TGCGCCAGCAGCTTGAGACAGGGTATGAGCAATGAGCAGTTCTTC
D gene: TRBD1
clone size: few
V gene: TRBV5-1
J gene: TRBJ2-1
CDR3 length: 15

CDR3 protein: CSAHTAEAPDTQYF
CDR3 DNA: TGCAGCGCCCACACAGCGGAGGCCCCAGATACGCAGTATTTT
D gene: -
clone size: few
V gene: TRBV29-1
J gene: TRBJ2-3
CDR3 length: 14

CDR3 protein: CASSADPQNTEAFF
CDR3 DNA: TGCGCCAGCAGCGCGGACCCCCAGAACACTGAAGCTTTCTTT
D gene: -
clone size: few
V gene: TRBV5-1
J gene: TRBJ1-1
CDR3 length: 14

CDR3 protein: CASSTGQISYNEQFF
CDR3 DNA: TGTGCCAGCAGCACCGGACAGATCTCCTACAATGAGCAGTTCTTC
D gene: -
clone size: -
V gene: TRBV6-2/TRBV6-3
J gene: TRBJ2-1
CDR3 length: 15

CDR3 protein: CASSLGFRGRANSPLHF
CDR3 DNA: TGTGCCAGCAGTTTAGGTTTTCGGGGACGCGCTAATTCACCCCTCCACTTT
D gene: -
clone size: -
V gene: TRBV27
J gene: TRBJ1-6
CDR3 length: 17

CDR3 protein: CASSRGSGYGELFF
CDR3 DNA: TGTGCCAGCAGCCGGGGGTCAGGGTACGGGGAGCTGTTTTTT
D gene: -
clone size: few
V gene: TRBV7-3
J gene: TRBJ2-2
CDR3 length: 14

CDR3 protein: CASTLGEGAEAFF
CDR3 DNA: TGTGCCAGCACCCTCGGGGAGGGGGCTGAAGCTTTCTTT
D gene: -
clone size: -
V gene: TRBV2
J gene: TRBJ1-1
CDR3 length: 13

CDR3 protein: CPSIFANTGELFF
CDR3 DNA: TGTCCTTCTATCTTCGCGAACACCGGGGAGCTGTTTTTT
D gene: -
clone size: few
V gene: TRBV3-2
J gene: TRBJ2-2
CDR3 length: 13

CDR3 protein: CASQGQWDEQFF
CDR3 DNA: TGTGCCAGTCAGGGGCAGTGGGATGAGCAGTTCTTC
D gene: -
clone size: few
V gene: TRBV21-1
J gene: TRBJ2-1
CDR3 length: 12

CDR3 protein: CASSQLDTGELFF
CDR3 DNA: TGCGCCAGCAGCCAACTGGATACCGGGGAGCTGTTTTTT
D gene: -
clone size: few
V gene: TRBV4-1
J gene: TRBJ2-2
CDR3 length: 13

CDR3 protein: CASGLDQETQYF
CDR3 DNA: TGTGCCAGCGGGCTAGACCAAGAGACCCAGTACTTC
D gene: -
clone size: many
V gene: TRBV12-3/TRBV12-4
J gene: TRBJ2-5
CDR3 length: 12

CDR3 protein: CASSYSPWETQYF
CDR3 DNA: TGTGCCAGCAGTTACTCCCCCTGGGAGACCCAGTACTTC
D gene: -
clone size: few
V gene: TRBV6-5
J gene: TRBJ2-5
CDR3 length: 13

CDR3 protein: CASSWGRNEKLFF
CDR3 DNA: TGTGCCAGCAGCTGGGGACGGAATGAAAAACTGTTTTTT
D gene: -
clone size: -
V gene: TRBV7-8
J gene: TRBJ1-4
CDR3 length: 13

CDR3 protein: CASTPGDTGPEAFF
CDR3 DNA: TGTGCCAGCACCCCGGGGGACACAGGGCCTGAAGCTTTCTTT
D gene: -
clone size: few
V gene: TRBV9
J gene: TRBJ1-1
CDR3 length: 14

CDR3 protein: CASTGSRDSGANVLTF
CDR3 DNA: TGTGCCAGCACTGGCAGTAGGGACTCTGGGGCCAACGTCCTGACTTTC
D gene: -
clone size: -
V gene: TRBV6-5
J gene: TRBJ2-6
CDR3 length: 16

CDR3 protein: CSARDYLEQFF
CDR3 DNA: TGCAGTGCTAGAGATTACCTCGAGCAGTTCTTC
D gene: -
clone size: few
V gene: TRBV20-1
J gene: TRBJ2-1
CDR3 length: 11

CDR3 protein: CASRGAEDTDQPQHF
CDR3 DNA: TGTGCCAGCAGAGGAGCGGAGGACACCGATCAGCCCCAGCATTTT
D gene: -
clone size: few
V gene: TRBV6-1
J gene: TRBJ1-5
CDR3 length: 15

CDR3 protein: CASSRRDSQNTGELFF
CDR3 DNA: TGCGCCAGCAGCCGACGGGACAGTCAAAACACCGGGGAGCTGTTTTTT
D gene: TRBD1
clone size: many
V gene: TRBV4-3
J gene: TRBJ2-2
CDR3 length: 16

CDR3 protein: CSARGGTGAAYEQYF
CDR3 DNA: TGCAGTGCTAGAGGTGGGACAGGGGCAGCCTACGAGCAGTACTTC
D gene: TRBD1
clone size: -
V gene: TRBV20-1
J gene: TRBJ2-7
CDR3 length: 15

CDR3 protein: CASSFYSTGELFF
CDR3 DNA: TGTGCCAGCAGTTTCTACTCGACCGGGGAGCTGTTTTTT
D gene: -
clone size: -
V gene: TRBV6-2/TRBV6-3
J gene: TRBJ2-2
CDR3 length: 13

CDR3 protein: CASSALGVTQYF
CDR3 DNA: TGTGCCAGCAGTGCCCTGGGGGTGACGCAGTATTTT
D gene: -
clone size: few
V gene: TRBV12-3/TRBV12-4
J gene: TRBJ2-3
CDR3 length: 12

CDR3 protein: CASSPTYNEQFF
CDR3 DNA: TGTGCCAGCAGTCCCACCTACAATGAGCAGTTCTTC
D gene: -
clone size: few
V gene: TRBV6-2/TRBV6-3
J gene: TRBJ2-1
CDR3 length: 12

CDR3 protein: CASSWQGNQETQYF
CDR3 DNA: TGTGCCAGCAGCTGGCAGGGCAACCAAGAGACCCAGTACTTC
D gene: -
clone size: -
V gene: TRBV12-3/TRBV12-4
J gene: TRBJ2-5
CDR3 length: 14

CDR3 protein: CASSPQGGSEAFF
CDR3 DNA: TGTGCCAGCAGCCCCCAAGGTGGATCTGAAGCTTTCTTT
D gene: -
clone size: -
V gene: TRBV7-2
J gene: TRBJ1-1
CDR3 length: 13

CDR3 protein: CASSLLGADFTDTQYF
CDR3 DNA: TGCGCCAGCAGCCTACTCGGGGCAGACTTCACAGATACGCAGTATTTT
D gene: -
clone size: few
V gene: TRBV5-1
J gene: TRBJ2-3
CDR3 length: 16

CDR3 protein: CASSPLPGPTQYF
CDR3 DNA: TGTGCCAGCAGCCCACTTCCCGGGCCCACGCAGTATTTT
D gene: -
clone size: -
V gene: TRBV7-6
J gene: TRBJ2-3
CDR3 length: 13

CDR3 protein: CASSLEAGAGANVLTF
CDR3 DNA: TGCGCCAGCAGCTTGGAGGCGGGGGCTGGGGCCAACGTCCTGACTTTC
D gene: TRBD2
clone size: many
V gene: TRBV5-1
J gene: TRBJ2-6
CDR3 length: 16

CDR3 protein: CSASRPSGDYEQYF
CDR3 DNA: TGCAGTGCTAGTCGTCCTAGCGGGGATTACGAGCAGTACTTC
D gene: TRBD2
clone size: -
V gene: TRBV20-1
J gene: TRBJ2-7
CDR3 length: 14

CDR3 protein: CASSLAGRGDEQYF
CDR3 DNA: TGCGCCAGCAGCTTGGCCGGCAGGGGAGACGAGCAGTACTTC
D gene: -
clone size: few
V gene: TRBV5-1
J gene: TRBJ2-7
CDR3 length: 14

CDR3 protein: CTIRSLYEQYF
CDR3 DNA: TGTACCATCCGATCCCTGTACGAGCAGTACTTC
D gene: -
clone size: few
V gene: TRBV6-5
J gene: TRBJ2-7
CDR3 length: 11

CDR3 protein: CAWSATSSSYNSPLHF
CDR3 DNA: TGTGCCTGGAGTGCGACCTCGAGCTCCTATAATTCACCCCTCCACTTT
D gene: -
clone size: few
V gene: TRBV30
J gene: TRBJ1-6
CDR3 length: 16

CDR3 protein: CASSLDRSSQLLFF
CDR3 DNA: TGCGCCAGCAGCTTGGATCGGTCGTCACAGCTACTGTTTTTT
D gene: -
clone size: few
V gene: TRBV5-1
J gene: TRBJ1-4
CDR3 length: 14

CDR3 protein: CAISEWSSGNTIYF
CDR3 DNA: TGTGCCATCAGTGAGTGGAGCTCTGGAAACACCATATATTTT
D gene: -
clone size: -
V gene: TRBV10-3
J gene: TRBJ1-3
CDR3 length: 14

CDR3 protein: CASSFMAGGETQYF
CDR3 DNA: TGTGCCAGCAGTTTTATGGCCGGCGGGGAGACCCAGTACTTC
D gene: -
clone size: -
V gene: TRBV12-3/TRBV12-4
J gene: TRBJ2-5
CDR3 length: 14

CDR3 protein: CASSASGGAREQFF
CDR3 DNA: TGTGCCAGCAGCGCTAGCGGGGGGGCCCGAGAGCAGTTCTTC
D gene: TRBD2
clone size: -
V gene: TRBV6-6
J gene: TRBJ2-1
CDR3 length: 14

CDR3 protein: CASSLTANTEAFF
CDR3 DNA: TGTGCCAGCAGCTTGACGGCTAACACTGAAGCTTTCTTT
D gene: -
clone size: few
V gene: TRBV13
J gene: TRBJ1-1
CDR3 length: 13

CDR3 protein: CATSEGSRGDGEKLFF
CDR3 DNA: TGTGCCACCAGTGAGGGAAGCAGGGGTGACGGAGAAAAACTGTTTTTT
D gene: -
clone size: many
V gene: TRBV24-1
J gene: TRBJ1-4
CDR3 length: 16

CDR3 protein: CASSQEWGVGTDTQYF
CDR3 DNA: TGCGCCAGCAGCCAAGAATGGGGGGTAGGAACAGATACGCAGTATTTT
D gene: -
clone size: few
V gene: TRBV4-3
J gene: TRBJ2-3
CDR3 length: 16

CDR3 protein: CASSHTGVNTGELFF
CDR3 DNA: TGCGCCAGCAGCCACACAGGGGTCAACACCGGGGAGCTGTTTTTT
D gene: TRBD1
clone size: -
V gene: TRBV4-1
J gene: TRBJ2-2
CDR3 length: 15

CDR3 protein: CASSFRGEITEAFF
CDR3 DNA: TGCGCCAGCAGCTTCAGGGGGGAGATCACTGAAGCTTTCTTT
D gene: TRBD1
clone size: -
V gene: TRBV5-1
J gene: TRBJ1-1
CDR3 length: 14

CDR3 protein: CASSAQAYEQYF
CDR3 DNA: TGTGCCAGCAGCGCACAAGCCTACGAGCAGTACTTC
D gene: -
clone size: few
V gene: TRBV11-2
J gene: TRBJ2-7
CDR3 length: 12

CDR3 protein: CAISAWTAASLSGNTIYF
CDR3 DNA: TGTGCCATCAGTGCGTGGACAGCGGCCTCCCTCTCTGGAAACACCATATATTTT
D gene: -
clone size: few
V gene: TRBV10-3
J gene: TRBJ1-3
CDR3 length: 18

CDR3 protein: CASSLLAGAGELFF
CDR3 DNA: TGTGCCAGCAGCTTACTAGCGGGGGCCGGGGAGCTGTTTTTT
D gene: TRBD2
clone size: few
V gene: TRBV5-4
J gene: TRBJ2-2
CDR3 length: 14

CDR3 protein: CSVERGRAWETQYF
CDR3 DNA: TGCAGCGTTGAACGAGGCAGGGCATGGGAGACCCAGTACTTC
D gene: -
clone size: few
V gene: TRBV29-1
J gene: TRBJ2-5
CDR3 length: 14

CDR3 protein: CASSRQHADTQYF
CDR3 DNA: TGTGCCAGCAGCCGCCAGCACGCAGATACGCAGTATTTT
D gene: -
clone size: -
V gene: TRBV3-1
J gene: TRBJ2-3
CDR3 length: 13

CDR3 protein: CASSSGGRRNTEAFF
CDR3 DNA: TGTGCCAGCAGTTCGGGGGGACGCAGGAACACTGAAGCTTTCTTT
D gene: -
clone size: -
V gene: TRBV12-3/TRBV12-4
J gene: TRBJ1-1
CDR3 length: 15

CDR3 protein: CASSDVINGRGSPLHF
CDR3 DNA: TGTGCCAGCAGTGACGTAATCAATGGGCGAGGTTCACCCCTCCACTTT
D gene: -
clone size: -
V gene: TRBV6-4
J gene: TRBJ1-6
CDR3 length: 16

CDR3 protein: CASSLPQPTDTQYF
CDR3 DNA: TGTGCCAGCAGCTTACCCCAGCCCACAGATACGCAGTATTTT
D gene: -
clone size: -
V gene: TRBV7-2
J gene: TRBJ2-3
CDR3 length: 14

CDR3 protein: CASSLGQGPDEQYF
CDR3 DNA: TGCGCCAGCAGCTTGGGACAGGGGCCCGACGAGCAGTACTTC
D gene: TRBD1
clone size: few
V gene: TRBV5-1
J gene: TRBJ2-7
CDR3 length: 14

CDR3 protein: CASSDRPEGTQYF
CDR3 DNA: TGTGCCAGCAGTGACCGCCCCGAAGGTACGCAGTATTTT
D gene: -
clone size: few
V gene: TRBV6-4
J gene: TRBJ2-3
CDR3 length: 13

CDR3 protein: CASGFGTDSNEQFF
CDR3 DNA: TGTGCTAGTGGTTTTGGGACAGATTCTAATGAGCAGTTCTTC
D gene: TRBD1
clone size: few
V gene: TRBV12-5
J gene: TRBJ2-1
CDR3 length: 14

CDR3 protein: CASSGGSYEQYF
CDR3 DNA: TGTGCCAGCAGCGGGGGCTCCTACGAGCAGTACTTC
D gene: -
clone size: few
V gene: TRBV11-2
J gene: TRBJ2-7
CDR3 length: 12

CDR3 protein: CASSSPGTRAGELFF
CDR3 DNA: TGTGCCAGCAGTTCCCCGGGGACTAGAGCCGGGGAGCTGTTTTTT
D gene: TRBD2
clone size: -
V gene: TRBV6-6
J gene: TRBJ2-2
CDR3 length: 15

CDR3 protein: CASSQDRGRGSYNEQFF
CDR3 DNA: TGCGCCAGCAGCCAAGATAGAGGGCGGGGCTCCTACAATGAGCAGTTCTTC
D gene: -
clone size: -
V gene: TRBV4-1
J gene: TRBJ2-1
CDR3 length: 17

CDR3 protein: CASSFGVAYEQYF
CDR3 DNA: TGTGCCAGCAGTTTTGGTGTCGCCTACGAGCAGTACTTC
D gene: -
clone size: few
V gene: TRBV12-3/TRBV12-4
J gene: TRBJ2-7
CDR3 length: 13

CDR3 protein: CASSLGQSSYNSPLHF
CDR3 DNA: TGCGCCAGCAGCTTGGGACAGAGCTCCTATAATTCACCCCTCCACTTT
D gene: TRBD1
clone size: many
V gene: TRBV7-9
J gene: TRBJ1-6
CDR3 length: 16

CDR3 protein: CASLDGSGRGYTF
CDR3 DNA: TGTGCCAGCTTAGACGGGTCGGGTAGGGGCTACACCTTC
D gene: -
clone size: -
V gene: TRBV7-2
J gene: TRBJ1-2
CDR3 length: 13

CDR3 protein: CSVRARLQETQYF
CDR3 DNA: TGCAGCGTCCGTGCAAGGCTCCAAGAGACCCAGTACTTC
D gene: -
clone size: few
V gene: TRBV29-1
J gene: TRBJ2-5
CDR3 length: 13